The 9 T cell receptor beta chains below were found in one sample sequenced in a study of T-cell reconstitution after alpha-beta-depleted transplantation in children (dated by TCRdb to about 2016). Library preparation used PCR. Sequencing was performed on an Illumina HiSeq 2500. TCR library preparation used molecular barcoding, with unique molecular identifiers applied to normalize quantification of the TCRbeta repertoire. In TCRdb, the public reads were trimmed at Q25 with fastp and aligned with MiXCR, with productive beta chains retained. Each record represents a unique CDR3 protein, reported with the most common genes and DNA among its rows. In this sample the table shows a few hundred thousand distinct CDR3 sequences, over 9% of which occur a single time. Roughly 2.5% of the sample is held by the ten biggest clonotypes. The sequencing here drew on PBMCs from the stem cell graft donor, taken from the stem cell graft. These receptor sequences come from a human donor who donated a stem cell graft to a child with acute lymphoblastic leukemia.

This clonotype was observed many times. This chain connects TRBV6-1 to TRBJ2-1; 11 bases are a match to TRBD2. V lost 10 bases, J lost 7 bases, and 12 bases stayed unmatched. The CDR3 contains 15 residues. Per germline, CDR1 MNHNS and CDR2 SASEGT. For the CDR3, the DNA is TGTGCCACCTCGGTCCTAGCGGGAGGAGGGAATGAGCAGTTCTTC. Translated: CATSVLAGGGNEQFF.

Notes on this clonotype: One junction end does not reproduce the germline sequence, and a read error may be involved. The chain is built from TRBV7-7 and TRBJ2-6; D is undetermined. This CDR3 comprises 14 residues. Germline CDR1 and CDR2: SSHAT and FNYEAQ (reference sequence). CDR3 sequence (DNA): TGTGCTAGCACTCGTAACCCTGGGGCCAACGTCCTGACTTTC. It specifies CASTRNPGANVLTF. Variable domain in full (rest from reference TRBV7-7 and TRBJ2-6): GAGVSQSPRYKVTKRGQDVTLRCDPISSHATLYWYQQALGQGPEFLTYFNYEAQPDKSGLPSDRFSAERPEGSISTLTIQRTEQRDSAMYRCASTRNPGANVLTFGAGSRLTVL.

The chain recombines TRBV4-1 with TRBJ2-7; D might be TRBD1 or TRBD2, each matching 7 bases. CDR1 is MGHRA, CDR2 YSYEKL, per germline. Trimming took 4 bases from V and 3 from J, leaving 16 bases between them. This CDR3 region has 15 residues. As DNA, the CDR3 is TGCGCCAGCAGCCCCAGGGGGGGTCGAAGCTACGAGCAGTACTTC. Residues: CASSPRGGRSYEQYF.

On this clonotype itself: One end of the junction varies from germline; a read error may be responsible. The gene calls are TRBV11-2 and TRBJ2-2; either TRBD1 or TRBD2 may fit D (7 bases each). Looked up from germline, CDR1 is SGHAT and CDR2 is FQNNGV. The CDR3 is 18 residues long. The CDR3 DNA reads TGTGCCAGCAGCCCCGGCTGGGGAGGGGGCCAGAACACCGGGGAGCTGCTTTTT. Protein product: CASSPGWGGGQNTGELLF.

The CDR3 spells CASSRGLAGGLETQYF. CDR3 DNA: TGTGCCAGCTCACGCGGACTAGCGGGAGGGCTAGAGACCCAGTACTTC. The rearrangement links TRBV18 to TRBJ2-5, with 15 bases aligning to TRBD2. Per the germline V gene, CDR1 is KGHSH and CDR2 is LQKENI. The CDR3 runs to 16 residues. The ends lost 4 bases at V and 4 bases at J; junction bases unmatched: 4.

This clonotype turned up a few times. The chain combines TRBV5-1 with TRBJ2-7, with TRBD1 matching 10 bases. The CDR3 runs to 17 residues. The germline gives CDR1 SGHRS, CDR2 YFSETQ. The V gene end was trimmed by 0 bases and the J gene end by 0 bases; junction bases not matched to a gene: 6. The DNA of the CDR3 is TGCGCCAGCAGCTTGGCCGGGACAGGGGTGAACTCCTACGAGCAGTACTTC. Its translation is CASSLAGTGVNSYEQYF.

J is TRBJ2-7 and V is TRBV29-1; D possibly corresponds to TRBD1 (5 bases). V shed 8 bases and J shed 3 bases, with 14 bases lying between them. The CDR3 extends over 12 amino acids. The germline V gene has CDR1 SQVTM and CDR2 ANQGSEA. The CDR3 DNA sequence: TGCAGCTACAGGACCGAGGTCTACGAGCAGTACTTC. Its translation: CSYRTEVYEQYF.

The rearrangement links TRBV4-2 to TRBJ2-2; no clear D. This CDR3 contains 16 residues. The germline CDR1 and CDR2 sequences are LGHNA and YNFKEQ. Trimming pared 0 bases from V and 6 bases from J, leaving 14 bases between. In DNA, the CDR3 is TGTGCCAGCAGCCAAGAAGGGCTCAGGCCCCCCGGGGAGCTGTTTTTT. This gives the protein CASSQEGLRPPGELFF.

This clonotype was detected a few times. V is TRBV5-1 and J is TRBJ2-7; D perhaps matches TRBD2 (6 bases). The CDR3 runs 16 residues. Germline V gene sequence: CDR1 SGHRS, CDR2 YFSETQ. V gave up 0 bases and J gave up 4 bases, with 17 bases separating them. CDR3 coding DNA: TGCGCCAGCAGCTTGGGCCCGGGGCGAGGGACTTACGAGCAGTACTTC. Encoded protein: CASSLGPGRGTYEQYF.